These 22 T cell receptor beta chains were all obtained from the same sample, sequenced in a study of shared clonotypes between healthy human individuals. The repertoire was sequenced with immunoSEQ multiplex PCR; TCRdb's copy has only in-frame clones and lacks some. The profile shows about 2.1 million clones, around 95% of them singletons. Terminally differentiated effector memory CD45RA+ cells were excluded by CCR7 positive selection of CD45RO-negative cells. The material sequenced was naive CD8+ T cells from PBMCs. These receptors originate from a man between 18 and 29 years old in good health. Some clones in this sample may be carry-over from other donors' samples.

The chain is built from TRBV6-1 and TRBJ1-5; tentatively, D is TRBD1 (5 bases). Germline CDR1 reads MNHNS; CDR2 reads SASEGT. The V and J ends lost 4 bases and 2 bases respectively, with 18 bases between them. The CDR3 has 17 residues. The CDR3 DNA sequence: TGTGCCAGCAGTGCCGAACTCTGGGGCCTGGGCAATCAGCCCCAGCATTTT. This encodes CASSAELWGLGNQPQHF.

The chain joins TRBV10-3 to TRBJ2-5; D not certain. CDR3 length: 13 amino acids. Looked up from germline, CDR1 is ENHRY and CDR2 is SYGVKD. The V end lost 5 bases, the J end lost 0 bases, and 7 bases lay between the germline ends. CDR3 coding DNA: TGTGCCATCAGTCGGACGGACCAAGAGACCCAGTACTTC. Translating it yields CAISRTDQETQYF.

The V and J genes are TRBV7-6 and TRBJ2-1, with D hard to call. This CDR3 has 15 amino acids. V was trimmed by 8 bases and J by 0 bases, leaving 14 bases between them. The germline CDR1 and CDR2 sequences are SGHVS and FNYEAQ. CDR3 sequence (DNA): TGTGCCAGCCTACCGGATTTAGGCTCCTACAATGAGCAGTTCTTC. Translated, it gives CASLPDLGSYNEQFF.

This chain connects TRBV7-8 to TRBJ2-1; 7 positions agree with TRBD1. The CDR3 is made up of 17 amino acids. Germline CDR1 is SGHVS and CDR2 is FQNEAQ. Trimming at V came to 0 bases and at J to 8 bases, leaving 13 bases not matched to a gene. This CDR3 reads CASSLATGAWAFHEQFF. The CDR3, as DNA: TGTGCCAGCAGCTTAGCTACAGGGGCTTGGGCCTTCCATGAGCAGTTCTTC.

This chain connects TRBV7-9 to TRBJ2-3; D is unclear. Germline V gene lookup returns CDR1 SEHNR and CDR2 FQNEAQ (reference sequence). V was trimmed by 11 bases and J by 1 base, leaving 13 bases between them. CDR3 length equals 13 residues. CDR3 nucleotide sequence: TGTGCCCTCGAATTGAGGCGCACAGATACGCAGTATTTT. It encodes CALELRRTDTQYF.

The chain carries TRBV30 and TRBJ1-5; 10 nucleotides align to TRBD1. CDR1 is GTSNPN and CDR2 is SVGIG in the germline V gene (reference sequence). J gave up 0 bases and V 0 bases, and 11 bases lay outside the gene matches. The CDR3 runs 19 residues. In DNA, the CDR3 is TGTGCCTGGAGTGTCGGTAGGGGACAGGGGCCGAATAGCAATCAGCCCCAGCATTTT. Residues: CAWSVGRGQGPNSNQPQHF.

The chain uses TRBV7-7 and TRBJ2-2, with TRBD2 as a possible D gene (5 bases). V was pared by 5 bases and J by 6 bases, with 16 bases between. The CDR3 contains 15 residues. CDR1 is SSHAT, CDR2 FNYEAQ, per germline (reference sequence). The CDR3 nucleotides are TGTGCCAGCAGCGAAACTTTGGGGAGTGCCGGGGAGCTGTTTTTT. Its protein is CASSETLGSAGELFF. Full variable domain (missing parts from reference TRBV7-7 and TRBJ2-2): GAGVSQSPRYKVTKRGQDVTLRCDPISSHATLYWYQQALGQGPEFLTYFNYEAQPDKSGLPSDRFSAERPEGSISTLTIQRTEQRDSAMYRCASSETLGSAGELFFGEGSRLTVL.

The chain carries TRBV28 and TRBJ1-5; 10 bases are shared with TRBD1. J gave up 5 bases and V 8 bases, and 6 bases lay outside the gene matches. The germline gives CDR1 MDHEN, CDR2 SYDVKM. This CDR3 is built from 14 residues. The CDR3 sequence: CASQRTGGDQPQHF. CDR3 sequence (DNA): TGTGCCAGCCAAAGGACAGGGGGAGATCAGCCCCAGCATTTT.

The rearrangement joins TRBV19 to TRBJ1-2; maybe TRBD1 (5 bases). The germline V gene has CDR1 LNHDA and CDR2 SQIVND (reference sequence). The CDR3 totals 15 residues. V dropped 3 bases and J dropped 4 bases, with 15 bases sitting between them. CDR3 amino acids: CASSIGTHPSYGYTF. The CDR3 DNA follows: TGTGCCAGTAGTATTGGGACCCACCCCTCCTATGGCTACACCTTC.

V usage is TRBV27 and J usage is TRBJ2-1, with D unclear. V lost 5 bases and J 7 bases, leaving 12 bases between the germline ends. Germline-derived CDR1 and CDR2 are MNHEY and SMNVEV (reference sequence). The CDR3 extends over 13 amino acids. The CDR3 DNA is TGTGCCAGCAGTAACAATCTGGGTAATGAGCAGTTCTTC. Its translation: CASSNNLGNEQFF.

The chain has TRBV9 and TRBJ2-3, with 13 bases fitting TRBD2. Germline V lookup: CDR1 SGDLS, CDR2 YYNGEE. CDR3 size: 16 residues. J was trimmed by 2 bases and V by 3 bases; bases with no gene match: 3. The CDR3 sequence is CASSAGTSGVTDTQYF. In nucleotides, the CDR3 is TGTGCCAGCAGCGCCGGGACTAGCGGGGTCACAGATACGCAGTATTTT.

The chain employs TRBV29-1 and TRBJ2-7; the D gene is possibly TRBD1 (5 bases). The CDR3 runs to 13 residues. Trimming cost V 7 bases and J 4 bases, with 17 bases left between them. The germline gives CDR1 SQVTM, CDR2 ANQGSEA. CDR3 in DNA: TGCAGCGCCCGGACGGACAACAGATACGAGCAGTACTTC. Translation: CSARTDNRYEQYF.

The genes are TRBV27 and TRBJ2-1; TRBD2 matches at 11 bases. CDR1 is MNHEY, CDR2 SMNVEV, per germline (reference sequence). The junction had 8 bases not matched to a gene; V was cut back by 3 bases and J by 10 bases. CDR3 length equals 15 residues. The CDR3 here is CASSFSLAGAREQFF. The CDR3 nucleotides are TGTGCCAGCAGTTTCTCACTAGCGGGAGCACGGGAGCAGTTCTTC.

About this clone: The same CDR3 arises from other DNA sequences in this sample as well. The V gene is TRBV2, the J gene TRBJ1-1; D gene unclear. This CDR3 is built from 13 residues. V lost 2 bases, J lost 1 base, and 5 bases lay in between. Germline lookup yields CDR1 SNHLY and CDR2 FYNNEI. In nucleotides, the CDR3 is TGTGCCAGCAGTGAAATCGGGAACACTGAAGCTTTCTTT. Protein product: CASSEIGNTEAFF.

This clone has a single count. This rearrangement joins TRBV4-1 to TRBJ1-1; perhaps TRBD1 as D (5 bases). The CDR3 spans 16 residues. V lost 0 bases, J lost 1 base, and 12 bases lay in between. Germline V gene data show CDR1 as MGHRA and CDR2 as YSYEKL. This CDR3 is CASSQEGEVWNTEAFF. CDR3 nucleotides: TGCGCCAGCAGCCAAGAAGGGGAGGTGTGGAACACTGAAGCTTTCTTT.

The chain carries TRBV7-9 and TRBJ1-1; D gene ambiguous. Between the trimmed V and J ends, which lost 5 bases and 2 bases, there was a span of 12 bases. The CDR3 is 14 residues long. From germline, CDR1 is SEHNR and CDR2 FQNEAQ (reference sequence). The CDR3 DNA sequence: TGTGCCAGCAGCACCGTCTGGGGTAACACTGAAGCTTTCTTT. As protein: CASSTVWGNTEAFF.

The chain employs TRBV27 and TRBJ2-5, with D perhaps matching TRBD2 (6 bases). V was shortened by 4 bases and J by 7 bases, with 13 bases between the two germline ends. Germline V gene sequence: CDR1 MNHEY, CDR2 SMNVEV (reference sequence). The CDR3 has 13 amino acids. The CDR3 nucleotides read TGTGCCAGCAGTTACGGGGGTTTAGGGACCCAGTACTTC. Its translation is CASSYGGLGTQYF.

V gene TRBV7-9 combines with J gene TRBJ1-1; no firm D call. Trimming took off 5 bases at V and 1 base at J, with 17 bases between the two ends. The CDR3 loop spans 16 amino acids. Germline V gene lookup returns CDR1 SEHNR and CDR2 FQNEAQ (reference sequence). CDR3 sequence reads: CASSQTPTTANTEAFF. The CDR3 DNA sequence: TGTGCCAGCAGCCAAACCCCCACTACAGCGAACACTGAAGCTTTCTTT.

In DNA, the CDR3 is TGTGCCAGCAGTTTCCTAGCGGTCTACAATGAGCAGTTCTTC. Translation: CASSFLAVYNEQFF. The rearrangement links TRBV28 to TRBJ2-1; 7 nucleotides match TRBD2. J was trimmed by 3 bases and V by 3 bases; bases with no gene match: 2. From germline, CDR1 is MDHEN and CDR2 SYDVKM. The CDR3 runs to 14 residues.

This clone was counted between two and nine times. The same CDR3 also results from other DNA sequences found in this sample. V usage is TRBV7-9 and J usage is TRBJ2-2; D is possibly TRBD2 (6 bases). There are 12 residues in the CDR3. V lost 6 bases, J lost 6 bases, and 8 bases lay in between. Germline CDR1 and CDR2: SEHNR and FQNEAQ (reference sequence). This chain's CDR3 is CASSPGAGELFF. CDR3 bases: TGTGCCAGCAGTCCGGGAGCCGGGGAGCTGTTTTTT.

This sequence joins TRBV6-6 and TRBJ2-7; possibly TRBD2 for D (6 bases). Germline loops: CDR1 MNHNY, CDR2 SVGAGI (reference sequence). V was cut by 2 bases and J by 6 bases, with 14 bases left in between. This CDR3 spans 14 amino acids. CDR3 in DNA: TGTGCCAGCAGTTACACCGCGGAGGGCGTCGAGCAGTACTTC. Protein: CASSYTAEGVEQYF.

This chain links TRBV15 with TRBJ2-7; no firm D call. Germline CDR1 LNHNV, CDR2 YYDKDF (reference sequence). With 1 base removed from V and 5 bases from J, the gap between germline ends came to 18 bases. The CDR3 covers 16 residues. This CDR3 reads CATSRAPIEGKHEQYF. The CDR3 coding sequence is TGTGCCACCAGCAGAGCCCCGATTGAAGGGAAGCACGAGCAGTACTTC.